These 8 T cell receptor beta chains were sequenced from one sample in a study of chemoradiotherapy in HPV16-positive cancers. Produced via immunoSEQ multiplex PCR; TCRdb's table is partial and in-frame only. The sample shows approximately 11,000 clones, approximately 91% of them seen only once. This specimen was blood, taken from a patient who underwent chemoradiotherapy. All receptors come from a human donor with HPV-associated anogenital cancer.

The genes are TRBV5-1 and TRBJ2-3, with a weak D call TRBD1 (6 bases). The CDR3 extends over 15 amino acids. The ends were cut back, 0 bases at V and 6 bases at J, with 14 bases in the middle. The germline gives CDR1 SGHRS, CDR2 YFSETQ. Here the CDR3 DNA reads TGCGCCAGCAGCTTGGGGGTACAGGGCGCCGATACGCAGTATTTT. This sequence encodes CASSLGVQGADTQYF.

The chain links TRBV5-1 to TRBJ1-2; 10 nucleotides match TRBD1. With V trimmed by 1 base and J by 6 bases, 9 bases remained unmatched. This CDR3 region has 16 residues. Germline V lookup: CDR1 SGHRS, CDR2 YFSETQ. As DNA, the CDR3 is TGCGCCAGCAGCTTGAGGACAGGGGGAGAGTGGAATGGCTACACCTTC. Residues: CASSLRTGGEWNGYTF.

The chain joins TRBV5-1 to TRBJ2-1, with TRBD2 matching 9 bases. Per the germline V gene, CDR1 is SGHRS and CDR2 is YFSETQ. The CDR3 spans 16 residues. J was trimmed by 7 bases and V by 3 bases; bases with no gene match: 11. This chain's CDR3 is CASSSQGRGGRNEQFF. The CDR3 DNA sequence: TGCGCCAGCAGCTCCCAGGGGCGGGGGGGCCGGAATGAGCAGTTCTTC.

This chain joins TRBV23-1 and TRBJ1-1; a weak D match, TRBD1 (5 bases). TRBV23-1 is known as an ORF, though its function is uncertain. V was pared by 1 base and J by 1 base, with 25 bases between. The CDR3 is made up of 20 amino acids. In nucleotides, the CDR3 is TGCGCCAGCAGTCAATTTCCTCCGGGACTCGTGGGAGAGTGGAACACTGAAGCTTTCTTT. Encoded protein: CASSQFPPGLVGEWNTEAFF.

The chain links TRBV28 to TRBJ2-1, with 10 bases matching TRBD2. V was clipped by 7 bases and J by 4 bases; unmatched bases: 4. The CDR3 length is 14 residues. From germline, CDR1 is MDHEN and CDR2 SYDVKM. For the CDR3, the DNA is TGTGCCAGCATCTCAGCGGGGGGGTACAATGAGCAGTTCTTC. Translation: CASISAGGYNEQFF.

This chain links TRBV4-1 with TRBJ2-1, with a possible D match to TRBD2 (5 bases). The V gene lost 4 bases and the J gene lost 8 bases, with 9 bases spanning the gap. Per germline, CDR1 MGHRA and CDR2 YSYEKL. The CDR3 length is 12 residues. In DNA, the CDR3 is TGCGCCAGCAGCCCCGGTAGCGATGAGCAGTTCTTC. Residues: CASSPGSDEQFF.

This clone has only one observation. The rearrangement joins TRBV30 to TRBJ1-5; D remains ambiguous. Trimming cost V 0 bases and J 4 bases, with 7 bases left between them. The CDR3 extends over 13 amino acids. Germline V lookup: CDR1 GTSNPN, CDR2 SVGIG (reference sequence). Here the CDR3 DNA reads TGTGCCTGGAGTGTACGGGGAAATCAGCCCCAGCATTTT. It is translated as CAWSVRGNQPQHF.

The chain uses TRBV5-1 and TRBJ2-7; D possibly matches TRBD1 or TRBD2 (6 bases each). Per germline, CDR1 SGHRS and CDR2 YFSETQ. This CDR3 contains 18 residues. The V end lost 1 base, the J end lost 3 bases, and 23 bases lay between the germline ends. The chain's CDR3 is CASSLRGVPTNLDYEQYF. CDR3 in DNA: TGCGCCAGCAGCTTGAGGGGGGTACCGACCAACCTGGACTACGAGCAGTACTTC.